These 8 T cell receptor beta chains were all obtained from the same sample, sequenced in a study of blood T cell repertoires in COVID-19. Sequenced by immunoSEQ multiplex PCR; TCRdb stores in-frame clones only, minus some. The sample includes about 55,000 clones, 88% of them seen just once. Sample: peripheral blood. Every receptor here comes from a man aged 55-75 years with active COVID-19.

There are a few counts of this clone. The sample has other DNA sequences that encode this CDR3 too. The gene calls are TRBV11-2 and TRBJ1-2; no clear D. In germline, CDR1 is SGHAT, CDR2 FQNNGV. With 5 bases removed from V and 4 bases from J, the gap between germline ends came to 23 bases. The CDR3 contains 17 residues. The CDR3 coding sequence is TGTGCCAGCAGCCGACTATCCGGCCCGCGAACTTCCTATGGCTACACCTTC. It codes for CASSRLSGPRTSYGYTF. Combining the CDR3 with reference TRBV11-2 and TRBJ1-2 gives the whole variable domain EAGVAQSPRYKIIEKRQSVAFWCNPISGHATLYWYQQILGQGPKLLIQFQNNGVVDDSQLPKDRFSAERLKGVDSTLKIQPAKLEDSAVYLCASSRLSGPRTSYGYTFGSGTRLTVV.

The CDR3 DNA sequence: TGTGCCAGCACGACGGGGGGACCAGTTTCACCCCTCCACTTT. Translated, it gives CASTTGGPVSPLHF. The V call is TRBV2, the J call TRBJ1-6; D may be TRBD1 (5 bases). Germline-derived CDR1 and CDR2 are SNHLY and FYNNEI. The CDR3 length is 14 residues. V lost 7 bases and J lost 9, with 16 bases in between.

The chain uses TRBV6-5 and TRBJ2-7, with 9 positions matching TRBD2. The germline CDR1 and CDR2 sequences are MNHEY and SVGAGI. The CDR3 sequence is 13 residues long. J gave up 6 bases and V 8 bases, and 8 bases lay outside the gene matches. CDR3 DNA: TGTGCCAGCTTTCTAGCGGGATCAGGCGAGCAGTACTTC. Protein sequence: CASFLAGSGEQYF.

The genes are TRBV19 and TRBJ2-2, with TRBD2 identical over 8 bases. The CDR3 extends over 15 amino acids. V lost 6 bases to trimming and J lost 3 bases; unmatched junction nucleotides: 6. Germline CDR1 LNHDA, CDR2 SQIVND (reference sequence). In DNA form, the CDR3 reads TGTGCCAGTAGGGGGCTAGCGGGTTACACCGGGGAGCTGTTTTTT. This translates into CASRGLAGYTGELFF. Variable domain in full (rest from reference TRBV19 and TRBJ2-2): DGGITQSPKYLFRKEGQNVTLSCEQNLNHDAMYWYRQDPGQGLRLIYYSQIVNDFQKGDIAEGYSVSREKKESFPLTVTSAQKNPTAFYLCASRGLAGYTGELFFGEGSRLTVL.

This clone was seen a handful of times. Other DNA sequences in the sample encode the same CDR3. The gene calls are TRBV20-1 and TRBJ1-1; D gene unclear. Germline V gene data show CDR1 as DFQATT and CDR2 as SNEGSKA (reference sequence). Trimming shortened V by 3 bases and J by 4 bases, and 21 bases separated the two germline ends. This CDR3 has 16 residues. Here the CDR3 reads CSASGAAGAMATEAFF. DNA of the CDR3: TGCAGTGCTAGTGGAGCTGCAGGCGCTATGGCCACTGAAGCTTTCTTT.

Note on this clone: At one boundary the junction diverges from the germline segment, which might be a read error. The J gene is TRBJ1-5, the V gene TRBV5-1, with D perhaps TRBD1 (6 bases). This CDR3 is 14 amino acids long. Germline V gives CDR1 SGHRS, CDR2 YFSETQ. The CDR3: CAGSSTGYNQPQHF. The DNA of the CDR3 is TGCGCCGGCAGCTCCACAGGGTACAATCAGCCCCAGCATTTT.

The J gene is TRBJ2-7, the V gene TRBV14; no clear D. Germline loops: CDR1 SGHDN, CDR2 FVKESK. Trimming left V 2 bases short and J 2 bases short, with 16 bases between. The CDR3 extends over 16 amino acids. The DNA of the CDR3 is TGTGCCAGCAGCCAAAAACAGCCCACCACGACCTACGAGCAGTACTTC. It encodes CASSQKQPTTTYEQYF.

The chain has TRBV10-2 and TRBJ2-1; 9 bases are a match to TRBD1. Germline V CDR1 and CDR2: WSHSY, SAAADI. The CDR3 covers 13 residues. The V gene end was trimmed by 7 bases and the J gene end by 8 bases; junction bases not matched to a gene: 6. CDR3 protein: CASNQDRGHEQFF. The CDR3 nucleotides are TGCGCCAGCAATCAGGACAGGGGACATGAGCAGTTCTTC.